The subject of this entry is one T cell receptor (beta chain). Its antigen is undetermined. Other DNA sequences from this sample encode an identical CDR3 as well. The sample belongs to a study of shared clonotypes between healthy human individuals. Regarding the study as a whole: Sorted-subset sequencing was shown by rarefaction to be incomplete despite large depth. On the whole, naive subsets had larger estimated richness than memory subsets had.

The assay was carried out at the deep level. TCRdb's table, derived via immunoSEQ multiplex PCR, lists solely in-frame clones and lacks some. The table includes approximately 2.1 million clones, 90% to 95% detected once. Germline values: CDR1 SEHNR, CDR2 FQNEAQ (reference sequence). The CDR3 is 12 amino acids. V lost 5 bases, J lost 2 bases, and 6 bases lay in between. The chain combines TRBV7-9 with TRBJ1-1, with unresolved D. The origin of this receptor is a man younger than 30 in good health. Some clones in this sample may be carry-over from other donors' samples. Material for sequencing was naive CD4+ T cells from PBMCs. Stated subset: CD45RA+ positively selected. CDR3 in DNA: TGTGCCAGCAGCCCCCTCAACACTGAAGCTTTCTTT. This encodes CASSPLNTEAFF.